The rows below give T cell receptor beta chains drawn from one sample of a study of cytomegalovirus exposure and HLA in healthy donors. Assay: immunoSEQ multiplex PCR; the TCRdb copy retains only in-frame clones and omits some. The sample yields about 50,000 clones, 60% to 80% seen once. The material sequenced was PBMCs. The origin of the receptors is a woman aged 40 to 50 in good health and CMV-seropositive. The CDR3 runs from the conserved cysteine through the conserved F or W. D genes are given only for firm matches. Rows give clone size only sometimes, using once, few, many, or a class for an expanded clone.

CDR3,DNA,size,D,V,J,length
CAYSSGGGKNTEAFF,TGTGCCTATTCATCGGGTGGCGGTAAGAACACTGAAGCTTTCTTT,-,-,TRBV30,TRBJ1-1,15
CATLSGGSYNSPLHF,TGTGCCACCCTGTCAGGAGGGAGCTATAATTCACCCCTCCACTTT,few,-,TRBV10-3,TRBJ1-6,15
CASSYREGRTEAFF,TGTGCCAGCAGTTATAGAGAGGGTCGGACTGAAGCTTTCTTT,once,-,TRBV27,TRBJ1-1,14
CASSYSTRAPYNEQFF,TGTGCCAGCAGTTATTCGACTAGAGCCCCCTACAATGAGCAGTTCTTC,-,-,TRBV2,TRBJ2-1,16
CASSQGQRSGETQYF,TGTGCCAGCAGCCAGGGACAGCGTAGTGGGGAGACCCAGTACTTC,-,TRBD1,TRBV7-2,TRBJ2-5,15
CAGTGDSSYNEQFF,TGTGCGGGGACAGGGGATAGCTCCTACAATGAGCAGTTCTTC,-,TRBD1,TRBV6-1,TRBJ2-1,14
CASSIGTGGETQYF,TGCGCCAGCAGCATAGGGACAGGGGGAGAGACCCAGTACTTC,few,TRBD1,TRBV5-1,TRBJ2-5,14
CASRPGGQGGHTEAFF,TGTGCCAGCAGACCGGGGGGACAGGGAGGGCACACTGAAGCTTTCTTT,-,TRBD1,TRBV6-4,TRBJ1-1,16
CASSFRVTGELFF,TGTGCCAGCAGCTTCAGGGTCACCGGGGAGCTGTTTTTT,once,-,TRBV7-2,TRBJ2-2,13
CASSLTGAASEKLFF,TGTGCCAGCAGTTTAACAGGGGCGGCAAGTGAAAAACTGTTTTTT,-,TRBD1,TRBV6-6,TRBJ1-4,15
CASRERVGADTQYF,TGTGCCAGCAGGGAGCGGGTGGGAGCGGATACGCAGTATTTT,-,-,TRBV6-5,TRBJ2-3,14
CSAPQGNEQFF,TGCAGTGCCCCTCAGGGGAATGAGCAGTTCTTC,-,-,TRBV20-1,TRBJ2-1,11
CASTRLSGAYNEQFF,TGTGCCAGCACCCGACTTAGCGGGGCCTACAATGAGCAGTTCTTC,-,TRBD2,TRBV28,TRBJ2-1,15
CASTRQGAFQETQYF,TGTGCCAGCACAAGACAGGGAGCCTTCCAAGAGACCCAGTACTTC,few,TRBD1,TRBV6-1,TRBJ2-5,15
CASSPRPRGYTGELFF,TGCGCCAGCAGCCCTCGTCCGCGAGGGTACACCGGGGAGCTGTTTTTT,once,-,TRBV4-3,TRBJ2-2,16
CASSQGTAYGYTF,TGCGCCAGCAGCCAAGGGACAGCCTATGGCTACACCTTC,-,-,TRBV4-3,TRBJ1-2,13
CASSGVGDRARSPLHF,TGTGCCAGCAGCGGGGTGGGGGACAGGGCTCGATCACCCCTCCACTTT,few,TRBD1,TRBV11-2,TRBJ1-6,16
CASSLGQMNTEAFF,TGTGCCAGCAGCTTGGGACAGATGAACACTGAAGCTTTCTTT,-,-,TRBV5-4,TRBJ1-1,14
CASSDRSAATQYF,TGTGCCAGCAGTGATCGAAGTGCCGCGACGCAGTATTTT,-,-,TRBV6-1,TRBJ2-3,13
CASSQQNEKLFF,TGTGCCAGCAGTCAACAGAATGAAAAACTGTTTTTT,-,-,TRBV28,TRBJ1-4,12
CASSSEQEYEQYF,TGCGCCAGCAGCTCCGAACAGGAATACGAGCAGTACTTC,-,-,TRBV5-1,TRBJ2-7,13
CASGFTGNTEAFF,TGTGCTAGTGGTTTCACTGGGAACACTGAAGCTTTCTTT,-,-,TRBV12-5,TRBJ1-1,13
CASSEGAGGRDTQYF,TGTGCCAGCAGCGAAGGGGCAGGGGGAAGAGATACGCAGTATTTT,-,TRBD1,TRBV9,TRBJ2-3,15
CASSTGTDNSPLHF,TGTGCCAGCAGCACCGGGACAGATAATTCACCCCTCCACTTT,-,TRBD1,TRBV5-4,TRBJ1-6,14
CASGETSSYEQYF,TGTGCCAGCGGAGAAACTAGCTCCTACGAGCAGTACTTC,-,-,TRBV28,TRBJ2-7,13
CASSRGQTNYEQYF,TGTGCCAGCTCACGGGGACAGACTAACTACGAGCAGTACTTC,-,TRBD1,TRBV18,TRBJ2-7,14
CASSKRDRRSNQPQHF,TGTGCCAGCAGCAAGAGGGACAGGAGAAGCAATCAGCCCCAGCATTTT,-,TRBD1,TRBV16,TRBJ1-5,16
CASSTGHRRYEQYF,TGTGCCAGCAGCACCGGACACCGGAGATACGAGCAGTACTTC,-,-,TRBV21-1,TRBJ2-7,14
CASSPTLIATGGDGYAEAFF,TGTGCCAGCAGCCCGACTTTGATAGCTACAGGGGGCGATGGGTACGCTGAAGCTTTCTTT,-,TRBD1,TRBV28,TRBJ1-1,20
CASSRDRDTYEQYF,TGTGCCAGCAGCCGGGACAGGGACACGTACGAGCAGTACTTC,-,TRBD1,TRBV9,TRBJ2-7,14
CASSFNRGSSGNTIYF,TGTGCCAGCAGCTTCAACCGAGGGAGCTCTGGAAACACCATATATTTT,-,-,TRBV7-8,TRBJ1-3,16
CASSRGSSNTGELFF,TGTGCCAGCAGCCGGGGATCTTCGAACACCGGGGAGCTGTTTTTT,-,-,TRBV9,TRBJ2-2,15
CAISVGLMNTDTQYF,TGTGCCATCAGTGTGGGACTTATGAACACAGATACGCAGTATTTT,-,-,TRBV10-3,TRBJ2-3,15
CASSSSTEDGYTF,TGTGCCAGCAGCTCCTCCACAGAAGATGGCTACACCTTC,-,-,TRBV5-6,TRBJ1-2,13
CASSLSPTQGQETQYF,TGTGCCAGCAGCTTGAGTCCCACCCAGGGTCAAGAGACCCAGTACTTC,-,-,TRBV5-4,TRBJ2-5,16
CASSQGTRGVQETQYF,TGCGCCAGCAGCCAAGGGACTAGAGGGGTCCAAGAGACCCAGTACTTC,-,TRBD2,TRBV5-1,TRBJ2-5,16
CASSRTGQETQYF,TGTGCCAGCAGTAGGACAGGGCAAGAGACCCAGTACTTC,-,TRBD1,TRBV6-5,TRBJ2-5,13
CASSPSVKYEQYF,TGTGCCAGCAGCCCTTCAGTTAAATACGAGCAGTACTTC,-,-,TRBV7-2,TRBJ2-7,13
CASSLAGANTEAFF,TGTGCCAGCAGCTTAGCGGGGGCGAACACTGAAGCTTTCTTT,few,-,TRBV7-3,TRBJ1-1,14
CASSHTRAVDTEAFF,TGTGCCAGCTCACACACGCGAGCGGTCGACACTGAAGCTTTCTTT,-,-,TRBV18,TRBJ1-1,15
CSVAEGGYNEQFF,TGCAGCGTTGCTGAGGGCGGCTACAATGAGCAGTTCTTC,-,-,TRBV29-1,TRBJ2-1,13